The present TCR beta chain was sequenced within a study of identical twins. A single record per CDR3 protein comes from TCRdb applying MiXCR to the 5' RACE reads. In the table there are 250,000 to 300,000 distinct CDR3 sequences, roughly 8.6% of which are singletons. The CDR3 runs to 14 residues. Unmatched junction bases numbered 13, after V lost 5 bases and J lost 12 bases. Study-level points and caveats: High-abundance cord blood beta clonotypes had fewer insertions; memory repertoires showed none. With beta out-of-frame sequences, excess sharing by twins was weaker.

As concerns this clonotype: Its cognate antigen is unknown. A much larger clone lies one base from this, so it may be a read error.

The same data also went into a second study, on yellow fever vaccine responses in identical twins. As that report states: Convergence reportedly seemed to mark part of the twins' vaccine T cell response, with personalization marking the rest.

The source is a woman aged 18 to 35 in good health. Source material: CD8+ T cells sorted from blood. The chain carries TRBV12-3 or TRBV12-4 and TRBJ2-1; 7 bases are shared with TRBD1. Here the CDR3 DNA reads TGTGCCAGCAGTGTCGACAGGGTTTCTAGTGGGCAGTTCTTC. This gives the protein CASSVDRVSSGQFF.